The rows below give T cell receptor beta chains drawn from one sample of a study of blood T cells in healthy people across ages. TCRdb redid the calling of the 5' RACE reads with MiXCR, one entry per CDR3 protein. The data contain about 1.4 million distinct CDR3 sequences, 55% to 75% of them singletons. Specimen: blood. The receptors derive from a man between 18 and 35 years old in good health. Each CDR3 is given with its conserved first and last residue. A D gene is named only where the DNA matches it firmly. Part of the rows lack a size; the others show once, few, many or a class for expanded clones.

clone_size	v_call	d_call	j_call	cdr3_aa	cdr3_nt
NA	TRBV6-1	NA	TRBJ1-2	CASFLVGPGYTF	TGTGCCAGCTTCCTTGTCGGCCCTGGCTACACCTTC
NA	TRBV9	NA	TRBJ1-1	CASSVGGRGGTEAFF	TGTGCCAGCAGCGTAGGAGGTAGAGGTGGAACTGAAGCTTTCTTT
few	TRBV2	NA	TRBJ2-4	CASRPRLAKNIQYF	TGTGCCAGCAGGCCCAGATTAGCCAAAAACATTCAGTACTTC
NA	TRBV20-1	NA	TRBJ2-7	CSARAGGYGQYF	TGCAGTGCTAGAGCTGGGGGCTACGGGCAGTACTTC
NA	TRBV12-3/TRBV12-4	NA	TRBJ1-2	CASSFYGQTLDGYTF	TGTGCCAGCAGTTTTTATGGACAGACATTAGATGGCTACACCTTC
NA	TRBV4-1	NA	TRBJ2-7	CACSQATTGRFYEQYF	TGCGCCTGCAGCCAAGCGACGACAGGGAGGTTCTACGAGCAGTACTTC
NA	TRBV28	NA	TRBJ1-1	CASIGPGLNTEAFF	TGTGCCAGCATCGGCCCGGGACTAAACACTGAAGCTTTCTTT
NA	TRBV11-2	TRBD1	TRBJ2-2	CASILRGQGVTGELFF	TGTGCCAGCATCCTTAGAGGACAGGGGGTGACCGGGGAGCTGTTTTTT
NA	TRBV11-1	TRBD2	TRBJ2-4	CASSTGGSKNIQYF	TGTGCCAGCTCTACGGGGGGATCCAAAAACATTCAGTACTTC
NA	TRBV28	TRBD2	TRBJ2-1	CASSPLAGAIYNEQFF	TGTGCCAGCAGTCCCCTAGCGGGGGCCATCTACAATGAGCAGTTCTTC
NA	TRBV4-1	NA	TRBJ2-7	CASSQDTTAYEQYF	TGCGCCAGCAGCCAAGATACCACGGCCTACGAGCAGTACTTC
NA	TRBV6-2/TRBV6-3	NA	TRBJ2-5	CASSFDRSGTQYF	TGTGCCAGCAGTTTCGACAGGTCGGGGACCCAGTACTTC
NA	TRBV4-3	NA	TRBJ2-1	CASSQGGYHNEQFF	TGCGCCAGCAGCCAAGGTGGCTACCACAATGAGCAGTTCTTC
NA	TRBV28	TRBD1	TRBJ1-1	CASSIQQGSNTEAFF	TGTGCCAGCTCAATTCAACAGGGGTCGAACACTGAAGCTTTCTTT
once	TRBV6-1	TRBD1	TRBJ1-1	CASSDRDRTITEAFF	TGTGCCAGCAGTGATAGGGACAGGACGATCACTGAAGCTTTCTTT
NA	TRBV4-3	NA	TRBJ2-3	CASSQGFSLRDLGTDTQYF	TGCGCCAGCAGCCAAGGATTCTCGCTCCGGGACTTGGGAACAGATACGCAGTATTTT
NA	TRBV20-1	NA	TRBJ1-5	CSARDPGGSQPQHF	TGCAGTGCTAGAGATCCTGGGGGGAGTCAGCCCCAGCATTTT
NA	TRBV11-2	TRBD2	TRBJ2-1	CASSYPEETSGRGYISYNEQFF	TGTGCCAGCAGTTACCCTGAAGAGACTAGCGGGAGGGGGTATATCTCCTACAATGAGCAGTTCTTC
NA	TRBV9	NA	TRBJ2-2	CASSVTGAGTGELFF	TGTGCCAGCAGCGTAACGGGAGCCGGCACCGGGGAGCTGTTTTTT
NA	TRBV4-1	TRBD2	TRBJ2-1	CASSQGLAGDQFF	TGCGCCAGCAGCCAGGGACTAGCGGGCGACCAGTTCTTC
NA	TRBV25-1	NA	TRBJ1-1	CASSDLGGTEAFF	TGTGCCAGCAGTGATTTGGGCGGCACTGAAGCTTTCTTT
NA	TRBV4-1	TRBD1	TRBJ2-7	CASSQLLRTGSPSEQYF	TGCGCCAGCAGCCAACTTCTCAGGACAGGGTCCCCCTCCGAGCAGTACTTC
NA	TRBV4-1	NA	TRBJ1-5	CASSQDRGRDQPQHF	TGCGCCAGCAGCCAAGATCGGGGCAGGGATCAGCCCCAGCATTTT
NA	TRBV4-3	TRBD1	TRBJ2-4	CASSQESDRGRENIQYF	TGCGCCAGCAGCCAAGAGTCGGACAGGGGTAGGGAAAACATTCAGTACTTC
NA	TRBV21-1	NA	TRBJ2-1	CASSKGPTSGRASYNEQFF	TGTGCCAGCAGCAAAGGCCCGACTAGCGGGAGGGCCTCGTACAATGAGCAGTTCTTC
few	TRBV29-1	NA	TRBJ2-1	CSGHGSYNEQFF	TGCAGCGGTCACGGCTCCTACAATGAGCAGTTCTTC
NA	TRBV15	NA	TRBJ2-6	CATSRVFTRSAVLTF	TGTGCCACCAGCAGAGTTTTTACTAGATCAGCCGTCCTGACTTTC
NA	TRBV20-1	TRBD1	TRBJ1-2	CSAIPERGPSSYGYTF	TGCAGTGCTATCCCGGAGAGGGGGCCTTCTTCCTATGGCTACACCTTC
few	TRBV7-2	TRBD2	TRBJ2-3	CASSSASGIPSDTQYF	TGTGCCAGCAGCTCCGCTAGCGGCATACCATCAGATACGCAGTATTTT
NA	TRBV27	NA	TRBJ1-5	CASSSWTAGSNQPQHF	TGTGCCAGCAGTTCATGGACAGCAGGGTCAAATCAGCCCCAGCATTTT
NA	TRBV14	TRBD2	TRBJ2-1	CASSTRMSTSGSYNEQFF	TGTGCCAGCAGCACGCGTATGTCGACTAGCGGCTCCTACAATGAGCAGTTCTTC
once	TRBV9	TRBD2	TRBJ2-3	CASSVLISGLASTDTQYF	TGTGCCAGCAGCGTTCTAATATCGGGACTAGCGAGCACAGATACGCAGTATTTT
NA	TRBV5-4	TRBD2	TRBJ2-1	CASSSSSGGKNEQFF	TGTGCCAGCAGCTCCTCTAGCGGGGGTAAAAATGAGCAGTTCTTC
NA	TRBV25-1	TRBD2	TRBJ2-7	CASSDFSGGSDEQYF	TGTGCCAGCAGTGACTTCAGCGGGGGTTCCGACGAGCAGTACTTC
NA	TRBV2	NA	TRBJ2-7	CASSAVGTLLYEQYF	TGTGCCAGCAGTGCCGTCGGGACTCTCCTTTACGAGCAGTACTTC
NA	TRBV5-1	TRBD1	TRBJ2-7	CASSWGTGINAYEQYF	TGCGCCAGCAGCTGGGGGACAGGGATCAATGCCTACGAGCAGTACTTC
NA	TRBV12-3/TRBV12-4	NA	TRBJ2-2	CASSVWRAGELFF	TGTGCCAGCAGTGTATGGAGGGCCGGGGAGCTGTTTTTT
once	TRBV12-3/TRBV12-4	TRBD2	TRBJ2-4	CASSVGGLRKNIQYF	TGTGCCAGCAGTGTGGGAGGGCTTAGGAAAAACATTCAGTACTTC
NA	TRBV12-5	NA	TRBJ2-7	CASGATSSYEQYF	TGTGCTAGTGGCGCTACATCCTCCTACGAGCAGTACTTC
few	TRBV4-1	NA	TRBJ2-7	CASSQDSSLYYEQYF	TGTGCCAGCAGCCAAGACTCTAGCCTATATTACGAGCAGTACTTC
NA	TRBV29-1	NA	TRBJ1-1	CSVRQSNTEAFF	TGCAGCGTGAGACAGTCGAACACTGAAGCTTTCTTT
NA	TRBV3-1	TRBD2	TRBJ2-7	CASSQASGVLYEQYF	TGTGCCAGCAGCCAAGCCAGCGGGGTCCTCTACGAGCAGTACTTC
few	TRBV29-1	TRBD1	TRBJ2-7	CSVVGTGGYEQYF	TGCAGCGTTGTGGGGACAGGGGGGTACGAGCAGTACTTC
few	TRBV27	NA	TRBJ1-4	CASSAGRPTNEKLFF	TGTGCCAGCAGTGCAGGGAGACCAACTAATGAAAAACTGTTTTTT
few	TRBV6-5	NA	TRBJ1-5	CASSYGTNQPQHF	TGTGCCAGCAGTTACGGGACAAATCAGCCCCAGCATTTT
NA	TRBV20-1	NA	TRBJ1-5	CSARDTLFPQPQHF	TGCAGTGCTAGAGATACTCTTTTCCCTCAGCCCCAGCATTTT
NA	TRBV15	NA	TRBJ1-1	CATSRDRDSEAFF	TGTGCCACCAGCAGAGACAGGGATTCTGAAGCTTTCTTT
NA	TRBV6-6	TRBD2	TRBJ2-7	CASTYYSGSGDYEQYF	TGTGCCAGCACCTACTATAGCGGGAGTGGGGACTACGAGCAGTACTTC
NA	TRBV11-3	TRBD1	TRBJ2-4	CASSYGQGREEQYF	TGTGCCAGCAGCTACGGACAGGGGAGGGAGGAGCAGTACTTC
once	TRBV10-2	NA	TRBJ1-4	CASFHRGDEKLFF	TGCGCCAGCTTTCACCGAGGGGATGAAAAACTGTTTTTT
many	TRBV27	NA	TRBJ1-5	CASSLDRLSRPQHF	TGTGCCAGCAGTCTTGACAGGCTATCTCGGCCCCAGCATTTT
NA	TRBV7-9	TRBD1	TRBJ1-1	CASSLANRGPDEAFF	TGTGCCAGCAGCTTAGCGAACAGGGGGCCTGATGAAGCTTTCTTT
NA	TRBV20-1	TRBD2	TRBJ2-1	CSVPTLAGGYNEQFF	TGCAGTGTTCCGACCCTAGCGGGGGGTTACAATGAGCAGTTCTTC
few	TRBV27	NA	TRBJ2-7	CASSLRDSASYEQYF	TGTGCCAGCAGTTTAAGGGACTCCGCTTCCTACGAGCAGTACTTC
NA	TRBV7-8	NA	TRBJ1-5	CASSLLLRDAGGGQPQHF	TGTGCCAGCAGCTTACTCCTAAGGGACGCAGGCGGCGGTCAGCCCCAGCATTTT
few	TRBV9	NA	TRBJ2-2	CASRPLTYTGELFF	TGTGCCAGCAGGCCCCTGACTTACACCGGGGAGCTGTTTTTT
NA	TRBV5-6	TRBD1	TRBJ2-5	CASSTGQGQETQYF	TGTGCCAGCAGCACCGGACAGGGACAAGAGACCCAGTACTTC
NA	TRBV5-1	NA	TRBJ2-1	CASSPEAGSYNEQFF	TGCGCCAGCAGTCCCGAAGCGGGCTCCTACAATGAGCAGTTCTTC